Following are 11 T cell receptor beta chains from one sample sequenced in a study of early T cells in non-severe SARS-CoV-2 infection. Via MiXCR, TCRdb re-called the 5' RACE reads, giving one row per CDR3 protein. The table lists 98,000 or so distinct CDR3 sequences, approximately 11% of them singletons. Sequences were obtained from whole blood. These receptors were obtained from an adult who was a healthcare worker with PCR-confirmed SARS-CoV-2 infection or an uninfected control (not recorded which).

This clonotype was found many times. At one end the junction does not follow the germline gene, possibly because of a read error. The chain has TRBV29-1 and TRBJ1-1, with D possibly being TRBD1 (6 bases). The CDR3 covers 13 residues. Germline V gene lookup returns CDR1 SQVTM and CDR2 ANQGSEA. The CDR3 region is CSAHPLRQAEAFF. The CDR3 DNA sequence: TGCAGCGCCCATCCCCTGAGACAGGCTGAGGCTTTCTTT.

This clonotype has at least ten counts. The rearrangement uses TRBV18 and TRBJ2-4; a weak D match, TRBD2 (6 bases). Deletions cut 5 bases from V and 3 bases from J, with 17 bases between. From germline, CDR1 is KGHSH and CDR2 LQKENI. This CDR3 is built from 16 residues. CDR3 residues: CASSFSSRDVKNIQYF. Written as DNA, the CDR3 is TGTGCCAGCTCATTCTCCTCGCGGGATGTCAAAAACATTCAGTACTTC. Combining the CDR3 with reference TRBV18 and TRBJ2-4 gives the whole variable domain NAGVMQNPRHLVRRRGQEARLRCSPMKGHSHVYWYRQLPEEGLKFMVYLQKENIIDESGMPKERFSAEFPKEGPSILRIQQVVRGDSAAYFCASSFSSRDVKNIQYFGAGTRLSVL.

This clonotype was counted a few times. The gene calls are TRBV6-1 and TRBJ2-7; D remains unclear. The CDR3 is 13 residues long. V was pared by 3 bases and J by 3 bases, with 9 bases between. The germline gives CDR1 MNHNS, CDR2 SASEGT. The CDR3 spells CASSDGVLYEQYF. DNA of the CDR3: TGTGCCAGCAGTGACGGAGTCCTCTACGAGCAGTACTTC.

This clonotype was detected ten times or more. The V and J genes are TRBV6-5 and TRBJ1-4; 7 bases agree with TRBD1. The germline gives CDR1 MNHEY, CDR2 SVGAGI. This CDR3 is 16 amino acids long. With V trimmed by 2 bases and J by 2 bases, 5 bases remained unmatched. The CDR3 sequence is CASSYGYRGTNEKLFF. DNA for the CDR3: TGTGCCAGCAGTTACGGTTACAGGGGTACTAATGAAAAACTGTTTTTT.

The CDR3 loop reads CSVIRRDRGFYGYTF. As DNA, the CDR3 is TGCAGCGTCATTAGGAGAGACAGGGGATTCTATGGCTACACCTTC. The V call is TRBV29-1, the J call TRBJ1-2, with 8 bases that match TRBD1. CDR3 length: 15 residues. The J segment lost 4 bases and the V segment lost 6 bases, leaving 13 bases of the junction unmatched. Germline V gives CDR1 SQVTM, CDR2 ANQGSEA.

The rearrangement links TRBV5-1 to TRBJ2-3; TRBD2 matches at 7 bases. The V gene's germline CDR1 is SGHRS and CDR2 YFSETQ. CDR3 size: 14 residues. V was clipped by 0 bases and J by 3 bases; unmatched bases: 1. The CDR3 is CASSLEAGTDTQYF. CDR3 nucleotides: TGCGCCAGCAGCTTGGAAGCGGGGACAGATACGCAGTATTTT.

This clonotype was counted a few times. The chain combines TRBV20-1 with TRBJ2-7; 13 positions match TRBD2. This CDR3 has 16 residues. The V gene's germline CDR1 is DFQATT and CDR2 SNEGSKA (reference sequence). V shed 2 bases and J 5 bases; nucleotides not matched to a gene: 9. The CDR3 DNA sequence: TGCAGTGCTAGACGGACTAGCGGGGGCTCCTACCACGAGCAGTACTTC. Protein: CSARRTSGGSYHEQYF.

This clonotype was counted at least ten times. V gene TRBV12-3 or TRBV12-4 combines with J gene TRBJ1-1; D is perhaps TRBD1 (6 bases). The CDR3 sequence is 13 residues long. The V end lost 6 bases, the J end lost 2 bases, and 10 bases lay between the germline ends. CDR3 bases: TGTGCCAGCAGCTGGGACACCAACACTGAAGCTTTCTTT. Its translation is CASSWDTNTEAFF.

This clonotype was seen more than once but under ten times. The chain recombines TRBV28 with TRBJ1-4; the match to TRBD1 covers 7 bases. Trimming removed 3 bases from V and 3 bases from J; junction bases left unmatched: 4. This CDR3 spans 15 amino acids. Looked up from germline, CDR1 is MDHEN and CDR2 is SYDVKM. For the CDR3, the DNA is TGTGCCAGCAGTTTGGATACAGGGGCTAATGAAAAACTGTTTTTT. Its protein product is CASSLDTGANEKLFF.

This clonotype was recorded at least ten times. The chain recombines TRBV6-5 with TRBJ1-1, with D perhaps matching TRBD1 (5 bases). The CDR3 loop spans 14 amino acids. Trimming took off 2 bases at V and 0 bases at J, with 7 bases between the two ends. CDR1 and CDR2 (germline): MNHEY, SVGAGI. The CDR3 loop reads CASSYGGMNTEAFF. The CDR3 nucleotides are TGTGCCAGCAGTTACGGGGGAATGAACACTGAAGCTTTCTTT.

In its sample, this clonotype was seen many times. This chain uses TRBV19 with TRBJ1-6; no clear D. V dropped 3 bases and J dropped 7 bases, with 10 bases sitting between them. From germline, CDR1 is LNHDA and CDR2 SQIVND (reference sequence). This CDR3 has 14 amino acids. CDR3 in DNA: TGTGCCAGTAGTATCGCGGCAGGCAATTCACCCCTCCACTTT. This encodes CASSIAAGNSPLHF.